The rows below give T cell receptor beta chains drawn from one sample of a study of quantifying T cell responses using KT2 cells. TCRdb redid the calling of the UMI-ligation and nested PCR reads with MiXCR, one entry per CDR3 protein. Of about 30,000 distinct CDR3 sequences listed, 7.3% are singletons. The material sequenced was PBMCs spiked with cells of the T cell clone KT2. The receptor source for this set is a human donor. The CDR3 runs from the conserved cysteine through the conserved F or W. Each record gives: V gene, clone size, D gene, J gene, CDR3 protein, CDR3 DNA. The D gene is left open where the match is weak. Clone size is stated in some rows and not others, as once, few, many or a class when expanded.

TRBV6-4	many	.	TRBJ2-1	CASSKDTYNEQFF	TGTGCCAGCAGTAAGGACACCTACAATGAGCAGTTCTTC
TRBV7-3	.	.	TRBJ2-3	CASSLSGASTDTQNF	TGTGCCAGCAGCTTAAGCGGGGCTAGCACAGATACGCAGAATTTT
TRBV24-1	few	.	TRBJ2-2	CATSASIQSGGELFF	TGTGCCACCAGTGCCTCGATACAGTCCGGCGGGGAGCTGTTTTTT
TRBV3-1	medium-sized	TRBD1	TRBJ1-1	CASSQGTGEAEAFF	TGTGCCAGCAGCCAAGGGACAGGGGAGGCTGAAGCTTTCTTT
TRBV2	.	.	TRBJ2-7	CASSLPGSYEQYF	TGTGCCAGCAGCCTCCCGGGGTCCTACGAGCAGTACTTC
TRBV20-1	many	TRBD2	TRBJ2-4	CSARTGQGGENIQYF	TGCAGTGCTAGAACTGGGCAGGGAGGGGAAAACATTCAGTACTTC
TRBV28	many	.	TRBJ1-6	CASNIENGPNSPLHF	TGTGCCAGCAACATCGAAAACGGTCCGAATTCACCCCTCCACTTT
TRBV4-3	few	TRBD2	TRBJ2-5	CASSSQAGAGETQYF	TGCGCCAGCAGCTCCCAAGCGGGGGCCGGAGAGACCCAGTACTTC
TRBV3-1	many	TRBD2	TRBJ2-1	CASSQGIAGYNEQFF	TGTGCCAGCAGCCAAGGGATAGCGGGGTACAATGAGCAGTTCTTC
TRBV7-2	many	.	TRBJ1-2	CASSLAQGTYGYTF	TGTGCCAGCAGCTTAGCGCAGGGAACCTATGGCTACACCTTC
TRBV7-9	many	TRBD2	TRBJ2-5	CASSGGRLAGEETQYF	TGTGCCAGCAGCGGCGGCCGGCTAGCGGGAGAAGAGACCCAGTACTTC
TRBV20-1	many	.	TRBJ2-1	CSAMAGNEQFF	TGCAGTGCTATGGCCGGGAATGAGCAGTTCTTC
TRBV10-3	many	.	TRBJ2-3	CATRGGPGTDTQYF	TGTGCCACCCGAGGAGGGCCCGGCACAGATACGCAGTATTTT
TRBV11-2	many	TRBD2	TRBJ2-3	CASSLALAGGSDTQYF	TGTGCCAGCAGCTTAGCTCTAGCGGGAGGGTCAGATACGCAGTATTTT
TRBV2	many	.	TRBJ1-4	CASTGSQVNEKLFF	TGTGCCAGCACAGGGTCGCAGGTTAATGAAAAACTGTTTTTT
TRBV12-3/TRBV12-4	many	.	TRBJ2-3	CASSPGLSTDTQYF	TGTGCCAGCAGTCCGGGACTTTCCACAGATACGCAGTATTTT
TRBV3-1	.	.	TRBJ2-1	CASSQRWDEQFF	TGTGCCAGCAGCCAAAGGTGGGATGAGCAGTTCTTC